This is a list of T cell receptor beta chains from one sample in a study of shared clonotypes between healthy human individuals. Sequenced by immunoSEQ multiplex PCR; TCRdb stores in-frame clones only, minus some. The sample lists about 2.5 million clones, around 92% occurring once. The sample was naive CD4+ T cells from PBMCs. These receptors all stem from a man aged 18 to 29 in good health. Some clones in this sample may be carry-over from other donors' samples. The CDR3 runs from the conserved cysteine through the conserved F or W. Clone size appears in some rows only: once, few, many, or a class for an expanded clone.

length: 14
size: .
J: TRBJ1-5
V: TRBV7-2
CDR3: CASSHGTGEQPQHF

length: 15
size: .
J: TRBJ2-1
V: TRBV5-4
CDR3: CASSFGQGAYNEQFF

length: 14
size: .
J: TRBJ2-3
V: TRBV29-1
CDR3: CSVCINSNTDTQYF

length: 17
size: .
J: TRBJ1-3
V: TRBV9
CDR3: CASSHTPQTMAGNTIYF

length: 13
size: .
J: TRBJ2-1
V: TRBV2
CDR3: CASSVDRSNEQFF

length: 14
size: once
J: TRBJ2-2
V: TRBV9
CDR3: CASKDPLGAGELFF

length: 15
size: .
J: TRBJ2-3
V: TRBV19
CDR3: CASKAVQGGPDTQYF

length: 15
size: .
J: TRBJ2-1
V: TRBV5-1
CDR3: CASSLVGTAFNEQFF

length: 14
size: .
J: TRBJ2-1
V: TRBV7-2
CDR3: CASSRLAGGNEQFF

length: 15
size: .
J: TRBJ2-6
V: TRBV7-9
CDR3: CASSLRQPGANVLTF

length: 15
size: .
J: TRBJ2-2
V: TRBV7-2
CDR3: CASSLPPGVVGELFF

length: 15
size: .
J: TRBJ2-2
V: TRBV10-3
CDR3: CAISDQRDRAGELFF

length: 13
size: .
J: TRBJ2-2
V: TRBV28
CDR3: CASLEGNTGELFF

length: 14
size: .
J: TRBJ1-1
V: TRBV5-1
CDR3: CASSLERQEDEAFF

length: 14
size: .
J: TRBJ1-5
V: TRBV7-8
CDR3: CASSLGPLRLAQHF

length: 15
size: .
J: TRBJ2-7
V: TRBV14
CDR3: CASSQVAGGSYEQYF

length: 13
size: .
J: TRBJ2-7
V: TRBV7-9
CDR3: CASSLWTGYEQYF

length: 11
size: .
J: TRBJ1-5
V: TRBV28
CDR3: CASSLGKPQHF

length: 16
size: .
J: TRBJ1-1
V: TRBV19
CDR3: CASSTSRGRGSAEAFF

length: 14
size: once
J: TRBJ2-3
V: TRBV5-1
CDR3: CASRQGPAADTQYF

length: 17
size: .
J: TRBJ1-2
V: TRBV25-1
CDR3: CASSATTWTGVNYGYTF

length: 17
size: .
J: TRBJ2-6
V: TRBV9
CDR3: CASSVGFGSSGANVLTF

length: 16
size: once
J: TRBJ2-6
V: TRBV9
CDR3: CASSVERASGANVLTF

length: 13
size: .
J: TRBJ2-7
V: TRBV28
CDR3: CASTLTGPDEQYF

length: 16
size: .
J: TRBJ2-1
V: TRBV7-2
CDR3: CASSDRTSGRSDEQFF

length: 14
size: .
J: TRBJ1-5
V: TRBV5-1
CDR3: CASSLAGGSQPQHF

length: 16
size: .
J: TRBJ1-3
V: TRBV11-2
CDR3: CASSLVRRDSGNTIYF

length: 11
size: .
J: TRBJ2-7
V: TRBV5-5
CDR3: CASSLTHEQYF

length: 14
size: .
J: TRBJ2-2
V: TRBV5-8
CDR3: CASSRQGNTGELFF

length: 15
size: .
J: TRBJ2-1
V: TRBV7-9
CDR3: CASSLGLAVNGEQFF

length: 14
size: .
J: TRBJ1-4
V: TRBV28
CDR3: CASSFRVYKEKLFF

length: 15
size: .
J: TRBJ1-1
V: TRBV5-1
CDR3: CASSSNLNQNTEAFF

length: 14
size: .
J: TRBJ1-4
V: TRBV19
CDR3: CASMSGGGLEKLFF

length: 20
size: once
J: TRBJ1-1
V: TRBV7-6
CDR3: CASSPSVGGDWGEGNTEAFF

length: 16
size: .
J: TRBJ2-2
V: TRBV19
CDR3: CASSISGLGFAGELFF

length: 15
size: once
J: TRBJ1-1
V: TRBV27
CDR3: CASSRGFWMNTEAFF

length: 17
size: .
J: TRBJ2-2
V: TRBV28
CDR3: CASRKGLAGGNTGELFF

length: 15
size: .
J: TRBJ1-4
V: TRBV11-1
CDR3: CASGRTGTGEGKLFF

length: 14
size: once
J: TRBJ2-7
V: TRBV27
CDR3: CAGPGHRWVYEQYF

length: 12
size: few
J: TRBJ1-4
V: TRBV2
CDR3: CASRGSEEKLFF

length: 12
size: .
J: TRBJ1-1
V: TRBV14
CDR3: CASSQRPGGAFF